The text below deals with one TCR beta chain. This specimen belongs to a study of blood T cell repertoires in COVID-19. The wider study: Both acute and convalescent COVID-19 samples were obtained from the United States, Italy and Spain. Nucleic acid was either cDNA or gDNA, and it came from T cells, B-cell-depleted T cells, or PBMCs.

The J segment lost 6 bases and the V segment lost 2 bases, leaving 8 bases of the junction unmatched. The V gene's germline CDR1 is SGHTA and CDR2 FQGNSA. The CDR3 runs 16 residues. Original handling: Quantification of nucleated cells was approximated via reference gene primer amplification. Some clones are missing from TCRdb's copy, which holds only in-frame ones; the method was immunoSEQ multiplex PCR. V and J calls and clone size are copied from that table; D and trimming were computed from the DNA. The table has 120,000 to 150,000 clones, over 70% seen once. This receptor was taken from a man aged 45-65 years with active or convalescent COVID-19. The sequenced sample consisted of peripheral blood. The chain carries TRBV7-2 and TRBJ1-5; TRBD1 agrees at 9 bases. CDR3 DNA: TGTGCCAGCAGCTTAACAGGGACAGGGCCTATTCAGCCCCAGCATTTT. It translates to CASSLTGTGPIQPQHF.